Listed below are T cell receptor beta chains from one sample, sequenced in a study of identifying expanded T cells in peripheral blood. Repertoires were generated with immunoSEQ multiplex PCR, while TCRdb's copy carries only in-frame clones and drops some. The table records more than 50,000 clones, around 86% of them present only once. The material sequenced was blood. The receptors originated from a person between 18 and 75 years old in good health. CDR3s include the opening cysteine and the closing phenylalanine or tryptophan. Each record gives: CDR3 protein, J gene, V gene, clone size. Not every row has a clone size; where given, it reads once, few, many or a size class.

CDR3 protein: CASSPGAYEQYF
J gene: TRBJ2-7
V gene: TRBV5-1
clone size: .

CDR3 protein: CASSLAGELARAPLHF
J gene: TRBJ1-6
V gene: TRBV7-2
clone size: few

CDR3 protein: CASTFGGTYNEQFF
J gene: TRBJ2-1
V gene: TRBV5-5
clone size: .

CDR3 protein: CASRGTVYNEQFF
J gene: TRBJ2-1
V gene: TRBV10-2
clone size: many

CDR3 protein: CASSQDLQANNEQFF
J gene: TRBJ2-1
V gene: TRBV14
clone size: .

CDR3 protein: CASSLAIDTQYF
J gene: TRBJ2-3
V gene: TRBV5-5
clone size: once

CDR3 protein: CAWSVPGTGNEKLFF
J gene: TRBJ1-4
V gene: TRBV30
clone size: few

CDR3 protein: CASSLVAGSDYEQYF
J gene: TRBJ2-7
V gene: TRBV5-1
clone size: many

CDR3 protein: CASSVVGIHSPLHF
J gene: TRBJ1-6
V gene: TRBV9
clone size: .

CDR3 protein: CASSWTDYNEQFF
J gene: TRBJ2-1
V gene: TRBV27
clone size: .